Listed here is a single T cell receptor (beta chain). Its target is not known. This record comes from a study of shared clonotypes between healthy human individuals. Study outcomes and limitations: There were few donors, and this limited the genetic and exposure-history diversity represented.

This table comes from immunoSEQ multiplex PCR, and its TCRdb copy is limited to in-frame clones, with some not included. The sample contains roughly 2.2 million clones, 90% to 95% of which appear only once. CDR1 is SGHTA, CDR2 FQGNSA, per germline. CDR3 length: 14 amino acids. V lost 1 base and J lost 6, with 10 bases in between. V is TRBV7-2 and J is TRBJ1-5, with D perhaps TRBD1 (5 bases). This clonotype originated in a man younger than 35 in good health. Some clones in this sample may be carry-over from other donors' samples. The sample taken for sequencing was naive CD4+ T cells from PBMCs. Subset meaning: CD45RA+ positively selected. CDR3 coding DNA: TGTGCCAGCAGCTTAGTCCAGGGCTTTCAGCCCCAGCATTTT. Protein sequence: CASSLVQGFQPQHF.